The rows below give T cell receptor beta chains drawn from one sample of a study of long-term antiretroviral therapy in people with HIV. Only in-frame clones appear in the TCRdb table, and some are missing; sequencing was by immunoSEQ multiplex PCR. Here the sample spans 15,000 to 20,000 clones, 70% to 85% being singletons. The sequences come from unsorted PBMCs, collected just before starting antiretroviral therapy. The receptors come from a man in his forties with HIV. The CDR3 runs from the conserved cysteine through the conserved F or W. A D gene is named only where the DNA matches it firmly. The listing skips clone size in some rows; elsewhere it reads once, few, many or a size class.

V: TRBV6-5
J: TRBJ1-6
D: -
size: -
CDR3: CASSGNYREDSPLHF
DNA: TGTGCCAGCAGTGGTAATTACAGGGAAGATTCACCCCTCCACTTT

V: TRBV7-9
J: TRBJ2-7
D: -
size: -
CDR3: CASSSTGYEQYF
DNA: TGTGCCAGCAGCTCTACAGGCTACGAGCAGTACTTC

V: TRBV18
J: TRBJ2-5
D: -
size: -
CDR3: CASSPPGVYQETQYF
DNA: TGTGCCAGCTCACCACCGGGAGTGTACCAAGAGACCCAGTACTTC

V: TRBV18
J: TRBJ1-2
D: -
size: once
CDR3: CASSPLHEGSFSYGYTF
DNA: TGTGCCAGCTCCCCCCTACATGAGGGGTCTTTTAGCTATGGCTACACCTTC

V: TRBV2
J: TRBJ1-5
D: TRBD1
size: -
CDR3: CASSGSWDRENQPQHF
DNA: TGTGCCAGCAGTGGCTCCTGGGACAGGGAGAATCAGCCCCAGCATTTT

V: TRBV7-6
J: TRBJ1-4
D: -
size: -
CDR3: CASSSGSGNEKLFF
DNA: TGTGCCAGCAGCTCGGGCTCGGGAAATGAAAAACTGTTTTTT

V: TRBV7-9
J: TRBJ2-7
D: TRBD1
size: few
CDR3: CASSLVQGGSEQYF
DNA: TGTGCCAGCAGCTTAGTACAGGGGGGCTCCGAGCAGTACTTC

V: TRBV7-6
J: TRBJ2-7
D: TRBD1
size: once
CDR3: CASSFGTGGEQYF
DNA: TGTGCCAGCAGCTTCGGGACAGGGGGCGAGCAGTACTTC

V: TRBV29-1
J: TRBJ2-1
D: -
size: -
CDR3: CSGENGYNEQFF
DNA: TGCAGCGGGGAAAACGGCTACAATGAGCAGTTCTTC

V: TRBV6-6
J: TRBJ2-2
D: -
size: -
CDR3: CASRPLGGGNTGELFF
DNA: TGTGCCAGCAGGCCCTTGGGCGGGGGCAACACCGGGGAGCTGTTTTTT

V: TRBV5-6
J: TRBJ2-5
D: -
size: -
CDR3: CASSLAIYSMETQYF
DNA: TGTGCCAGCAGCTTGGCCATCTATAGCATGGAGACCCAGTACTTC

V: TRBV29-1
J: TRBJ1-1
D: -
size: -
CDR3: CSALWGAFAGTEAFF
DNA: TGCAGCGCGTTGTGGGGGGCTTTCGCGGGCACTGAAGCTTTCTTT

V: TRBV28
J: TRBJ2-7
D: -
size: -
CDR3: CASSNGGWQQSYEQYF
DNA: TGTGCCAGCAGTAACGGCGGGTGGCAGCAATCCTACGAGCAGTACTTC

V: TRBV6-6
J: TRBJ2-7
D: -
size: -
CDR3: CASSSLTVGQQYF
DNA: TGTGCCAGCAGTTCACTGACGGTGGGTCAGCAGTACTTC

V: TRBV7-6
J: TRBJ2-1
D: -
size: -
CDR3: CASSSRRGDSTYNEQFF
DNA: TGTGCCAGCAGCTCCAGACGGGGGGACAGCACCTACAATGAGCAGTTCTTC

V: TRBV18
J: TRBJ1-3
D: -
size: -
CDR3: CASSPNSGNTIYF
DNA: TGTGCCAGCTCACCTAACTCTGGAAACACCATATATTTT

V: TRBV5-1
J: TRBJ2-1
D: -
size: -
CDR3: CASSLVPGEFSNEQFF
DNA: TGCGCCAGCAGCTTGGTTCCGGGAGAATTTAGCAATGAGCAGTTCTTC

V: TRBV10-3
J: TRBJ2-3
D: -
size: once
CDR3: CAISEPLGGRADTDTQYF
DNA: TGTGCCATCAGTGAGCCCCTCGGGGGGCGGGCCGACACAGATACGCAGTATTTT

V: TRBV5-4
J: TRBJ1-2
D: TRBD1
size: few
CDR3: CASSLEGQGANYGYTF
DNA: TGTGCCAGCAGCTTGGAGGGACAGGGGGCGAACTATGGCTACACCTTC

V: TRBV19
J: TRBJ2-7
D: -
size: -
CDR3: CASSQAGLFTYEQYF
DNA: TGTGCCAGTAGCCAAGCCGGGCTTTTTACCTACGAGCAGTACTTC

V: TRBV10-2
J: TRBJ2-1
D: TRBD2
size: -
CDR3: CASINSGGALRQFF
DNA: TGCGCCAGCATAAATAGCGGGGGGGCCTTAAGGCAGTTCTTC

V: TRBV13
J: TRBJ1-2
D: -
size: -
CDR3: CASSSDRYGYTF
DNA: TGTGCCAGCAGCTCCGACAGATATGGCTACACCTTC

V: TRBV5-1
J: TRBJ2-2
D: TRBD2
size: -
CDR3: CASTQRDPNTGELFF
DNA: TGCGCCAGCACCCAGCGGGATCCGAACACCGGGGAGCTGTTTTTT

V: TRBV6-5
J: TRBJ1-2
D: TRBD1
size: few
CDR3: CASSYSGQGARYGYTF
DNA: TGTGCCAGCAGTTATTCAGGACAGGGGGCTCGGTATGGCTACACCTTC

V: TRBV10-1
J: TRBJ2-5
D: -
size: -
CDR3: CASSEGGSGETQYF
DNA: TGCGCCAGCAGTGAGGGGGGATCAGGAGAGACCCAGTACTTC

V: TRBV29-1
J: TRBJ2-7
D: -
size: -
CDR3: CSVNQGTGSYEQYF
DNA: TGCAGCGTGAACCAAGGTACAGGCTCCTACGAGCAGTACTTC

V: TRBV9
J: TRBJ1-3
D: -
size: few
CDR3: CASSALEGSGNTIYF
DNA: TGTGCCAGCAGCGCCCTAGAGGGCTCTGGAAACACCATATATTTT

V: TRBV5-4
J: TRBJ2-5
D: TRBD2
size: -
CDR3: CASSSGLAGGQETQYF
DNA: TGTGCCAGCAGCTCTGGACTAGCGGGAGGTCAAGAGACCCAGTACTTC

V: TRBV5-1
J: TRBJ1-2
D: TRBD1
size: few
CDR3: CASSSGTGNIDYGYTF
DNA: TGCGCCAGCAGCTCCGGGACAGGGAATATCGACTATGGCTACACCTTC

V: TRBV2
J: TRBJ1-4
D: -
size: -
CDR3: CASTILHSVGGEKLFF
DNA: TGTGCCAGCACCATCCTACACAGTGTAGGGGGTGAAAAACTGTTTTTT

V: TRBV30
J: TRBJ2-3
D: TRBD1
size: -
CDR3: CAWSKQGTDTQYF
DNA: TGTGCCTGGAGTAAACAGGGGACAGATACGCAGTATTTT

V: TRBV11-2
J: TRBJ2-2
D: -
size: -
CDR3: CASSSDGPTGELFF
DNA: TGTGCCAGCAGCTCGGACGGCCCCACCGGGGAGCTGTTTTTT

V: TRBV6-1
J: TRBJ1-1
D: -
size: -
CDR3: CASSEVGGYTEAFF
DNA: TGTGCCAGCAGTGAAGTGGGGGGATACACTGAAGCTTTCTTT

V: TRBV5-1
J: TRBJ2-3
D: -
size: -
CDR3: CASSLAGGTSLDTQYF
DNA: TGCGCCAGCAGCTTGGCAGGGGGGACTAGTTTAGATACGCAGTATTTT

V: TRBV18
J: TRBJ2-3
D: -
size: -
CDR3: CASSPQPDTQYF
DNA: TGTGCCAGCTCACCACAACCAGATACGCAGTATTTT

V: TRBV2
J: TRBJ2-1
D: -
size: -
CDR3: CASHLDTGYNEQFF
DNA: TGTGCCAGCCACCTAGACACAGGGTACAATGAGCAGTTCTTC

V: TRBV2
J: TRBJ2-6
D: TRBD2
size: once
CDR3: CASSQAWTSGRVGANVLTF
DNA: TGTGCCAGCAGTCAGGCCTGGACTAGCGGGAGGGTTGGGGCCAACGTCCTGACTTTC

V: TRBV4-2
J: TRBJ2-1
D: -
size: -
CDR3: CASSQEKGGDNEQFF
DNA: TGTGCCAGCAGCCAAGAGAAGGGAGGAGACAATGAGCAGTTCTTC

V: TRBV11-2
J: TRBJ2-1
D: -
size: -
CDR3: CASSPALYAADLSYNEQFF
DNA: TGTGCCAGCAGCCCCGCCCTTTATGCCGCGGATCTATCCTACAATGAGCAGTTCTTC

V: TRBV5-1
J: TRBJ2-6
D: TRBD1
size: -
CDR3: CASRVRQGLSSGANVLTF
DNA: TGCGCCAGCAGGGTACGACAGGGCCTCAGCTCTGGGGCCAACGTCCTGACTTTC

V: TRBV4-1
J: TRBJ1-1
D: -
size: -
CDR3: CASSDAGRPEAFF
DNA: TGCGCCAGCAGCGACGCCGGACGGCCAGAAGCTTTCTTT

V: TRBV9
J: TRBJ1-6
D: -
size: -
CDR3: CASSVAGDNSPLHF
DNA: TGTGCCAGCAGCGTAGCCGGGGATAATTCACCCCTCCACTTT

V: TRBV11-3
J: TRBJ2-1
D: TRBD2
size: -
CDR3: CASSSSGTTSYNEQFF
DNA: TGTGCCAGCAGCTCCTCCGGGACTACTTCCTACAATGAGCAGTTCTTC

V: TRBV12-5
J: TRBJ1-2
D: TRBD1
size: -
CDR3: CASGLVLLGQPSYGYTF
DNA: TGTGCTAGTGGTTTGGTACTCTTGGGACAGCCTTCTTATGGCTACACCTTC

V: TRBV27
J: TRBJ2-1
D: -
size: few
CDR3: CASISYNEQFF
DNA: TGTGCCAGCATCAGTTACAATGAGCAGTTCTTC

V: TRBV7-9
J: TRBJ2-7
D: TRBD2
size: -
CDR3: CASSFGSGGIYEQYF
DNA: TGTGCCAGCAGCTTCGGCTCGGGAGGGATATACGAGCAGTACTTC

V: TRBV19
J: TRBJ1-2
D: -
size: -
CDR3: CASTPYWGGPNYGYTF
DNA: TGTGCCAGTACCCCTTATTGGGGGGGTCCAAACTATGGCTACACCTTC

V: TRBV6-5
J: TRBJ2-7
D: -
size: once
CDR3: CASSYSKYGGVYEQYF
DNA: TGTGCCAGCAGTTACTCGAAGTACGGGGGTGTGTACGAGCAGTACTTC

V: TRBV7-3
J: TRBJ2-2
D: -
size: -
CDR3: CASSPHQDGAATGELFF
DNA: TGTGCCAGCAGCCCCCACCAGGATGGGGCGGCCACCGGGGAGCTGTTTTTT

V: TRBV19
J: TRBJ1-1
D: -
size: once
CDR3: CASSIRVNTEAFF
DNA: TGTGCCAGTAGTATCAGGGTGAACACTGAAGCTTTCTTT

V: TRBV9
J: TRBJ1-1
D: -
size: -
CDR3: CASSASTGMNTEAFF
DNA: TGTGCCAGCAGCGCTTCTACAGGGATGAACACTGAAGCTTTCTTT

V: TRBV5-6
J: TRBJ2-7
D: TRBD2
size: -
CDR3: CASTRLGRSGGASYEQYF
DNA: TGTGCCAGCACCCGGCTGGGGCGGAGCGGGGGGGCCTCATACGAGCAGTACTTC

V: TRBV5-1
J: TRBJ2-5
D: TRBD1
size: -
CDR3: CASSLGTGVLQETQYF
DNA: TGCGCCAGCAGTTTAGGGACAGGGGTTCTCCAAGAGACCCAGTACTTC

V: TRBV4-1
J: TRBJ2-7
D: -
size: -
CDR3: CASSQAIGEVTVYF
DNA: TGCGCCAGCAGCCAAGCGATCGGGGAAGTGACCGTGTACTTC

V: TRBV18
J: TRBJ2-2
D: TRBD2
size: -
CDR3: CASSPETSGRLHTGELFF
DNA: TGTGCCAGCTCACCCGAAACTAGCGGGAGACTTCACACCGGGGAGCTGTTTTTT

V: TRBV5-1
J: TRBJ2-1
D: TRBD2
size: -
CDR3: CASSLFRTSGGAYNEQFF
DNA: TGCGCCAGCAGCTTGTTTAGGACTAGCGGGGGGGCTTACAATGAGCAGTTCTTC

V: TRBV4-2
J: TRBJ2-7
D: -
size: few
CDR3: CASSQGVGTTPYEQYF
DNA: TGTGCCAGCAGCCAAGGCGTCGGGACAACTCCCTACGAGCAGTACTTC

V: TRBV7-6
J: TRBJ2-2
D: -
size: -
CDR3: CASSPSSGRNTGELFF
DNA: TGTGCCAGCAGCCCGTCATCGGGGCGGAACACCGGGGAGCTGTTTTTT

V: TRBV5-1
J: TRBJ1-1
D: TRBD1
size: -
CDR3: CASSSGQGTEAFF
DNA: TGCGCCAGCAGCTCGGGACAGGGCACTGAAGCTTTCTTT

V: TRBV6-5
J: TRBJ2-7
D: -
size: -
CDR3: CASSLGTAYEQYF
DNA: TGTGCCAGCAGTCTTGGGACCGCCTACGAGCAGTACTTC